A single T cell receptor beta chain is shown here with its context. The sample belongs to a study of blood T cell repertoires in COVID-19. Generated by immunoSEQ multiplex PCR, the TCRdb table keeps only in-frame clones and is missing some. The sample has about 160,000 clones; 70% to 85% are singletons. This CDR3 comprises 16 residues. V was trimmed by 0 bases and J by 0 bases, leaving 10 bases between them. The germline V gene encodes CDR1 SGDLS and CDR2 YYNGEE. This receptor was obtained from a woman aged 40 to 49 with COVID-19, enrolled during active disease. What was sequenced was peripheral blood. V is TRBV9 and J is TRBJ2-1; D possibly corresponds to TRBD1 (5 bases). DNA of the CDR3: TGTGCCAGCAGCGTAGATCAGGGCTCCTCCTACAATGAGCAGTTCTTC. It yields the protein CASSVDQGSSYNEQFF. Full variable domain (rest looked up from reference TRBV9 and TRBJ2-1): DSGVTQTPKHLITATGQRVTLRCSPRSGDLSVYWYQQSLDQGLQFLIQYYNGEERAKGNILERFSAQQFPDLHSELNLSSLELGDSALYFCASSVDQGSSYNEQFFGPGTRLTVL.